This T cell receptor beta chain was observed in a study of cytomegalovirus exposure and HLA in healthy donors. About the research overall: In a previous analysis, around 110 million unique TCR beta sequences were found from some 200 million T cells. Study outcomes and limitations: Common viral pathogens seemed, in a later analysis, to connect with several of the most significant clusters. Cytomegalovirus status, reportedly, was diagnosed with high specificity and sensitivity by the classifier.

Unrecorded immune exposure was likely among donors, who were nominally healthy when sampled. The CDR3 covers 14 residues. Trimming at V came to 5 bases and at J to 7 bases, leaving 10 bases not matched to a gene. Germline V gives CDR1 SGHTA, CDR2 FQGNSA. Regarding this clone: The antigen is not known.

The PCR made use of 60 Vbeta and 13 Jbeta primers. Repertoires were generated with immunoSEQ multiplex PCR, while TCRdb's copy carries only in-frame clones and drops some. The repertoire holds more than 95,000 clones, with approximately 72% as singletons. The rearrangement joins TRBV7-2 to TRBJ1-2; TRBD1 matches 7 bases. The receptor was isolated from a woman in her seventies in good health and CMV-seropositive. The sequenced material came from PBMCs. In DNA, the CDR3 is TGTGCCAGCAGCCTTATTCGGACAGGTGGTGGCTACACCTTC. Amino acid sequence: CASSLIRTGGGYTF. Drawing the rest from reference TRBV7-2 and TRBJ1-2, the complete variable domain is GAGVSQSPSNKVTEKGKDVELRCDPISGHTALYWYRQSLGQGLEFLIYFQGNSAPDKSGLPSDRFSAERTGGSVSTLTIQRTQQEDSAVYLCASSLIRTGGGYTFGSGTRLTVV.